The sequence of this TCR beta chain was determined in a study of identical twins. Worth noting for this clonotype: Antigen specificity is unknown.

Germline V gene lookup returns CDR1 SGHRS and CDR2 YFSETQ. This CDR3 region has 14 residues. Trimming pared 4 bases from V and 4 bases from J, leaving 12 bases between. Carrying unique molecular identifiers, the cDNA also gained a universal primer site through template switching. TCRdb recomputed calls from the 5' RACE reads with MiXCR, one row per CDR3 protein. The table has more than 1.5 million distinct CDR3 sequences, about 32% seen once. Notes on the study in general: Abundant beta clonotypes from cord blood had fewer insertions, unlike memory repertoires, which showed none.

V and J are TRBV5-1 and TRBJ2-1; D call uncertain. The clonotype comes from a newborn girl in good health. Sequencing was carried out using cord blood. The CDR3 coding sequence is TGCGCCAGCAGCAGGACCACGTTATACAATGAGCAGTTCTTC. As protein: CASSRTTLYNEQFF.